The clone carrying this T cell receptor beta chain was detected only a few times. As yet, its antigen is unknown. The entry originates in a study of identical twins. General study points: In monozygotic twins, models underestimated the sharing of out-of-frame TCR alpha.

With template switching, a universal primer site was added, and the cDNA carried unique molecular identifiers. From the 5' RACE reads, TCRdb called clonotypes with MiXCR, one entry per CDR3 protein. The table includes roughly 710,000 distinct CDR3 sequences, 5.5% to 7.5% detected once. The V and J ends lost 1 base and 2 bases respectively, with 10 bases between them. The CDR3 runs 14 residues. Per the germline V gene, CDR1 is SGHRS and CDR2 is YFSETQ. Input material: naive T cells sorted from blood. This receptor was obtained from a man younger than 30 in good health. The V call is TRBV5-1, the J call TRBJ2-7; either TRBD1 or TRBD2 may fit D (6 bases each). CDR3 loop: CASSLSGAPYEQYF. CDR3 coding DNA: TGCGCCAGCAGCTTGTCGGGGGCGCCCTACGAGCAGTACTTC.